This T cell receptor (beta chain) stems from a study of blood T cells in healthy people across ages. A J-beta primer mix and a sample-barcoded 5' primer were used in a second PCR of roughly 6 to 11 cycles. MiXCR, applied by TCRdb to the 5' RACE reads, yields one record per CDR3 protein. In the table there are some 730,000 distinct CDR3 sequences, over 20% of which are singletons. The CDR3 covers 16 residues. CDR1 and CDR2 from the germline V gene are SEHNR and FQNEAQ (reference sequence). The V gene end was trimmed by 6 bases and the J gene end by 4 bases; junction bases not matched to a gene: 10. The rearrangement uses TRBV7-9 and TRBJ2-3; TRBD2 matches 10 bases. Sequenced sample: blood. The sequence came from a man between 65 and 80 years old in good health. The CDR3, as DNA: TGTGCCAGCAGAGCTACTAGCGGGATAAGCTCAGATACGCAGTATTTT. Its protein product is CASRATSGISSDTQYF.